Sequencing of this T cell receptor (beta chain) was carried out in a study of T cell responses to AZD1222 COVID-19 vaccine. Background on the study: Pooled together were second doses at about 4 or about 12 weeks. The study's findings and limits: It was only 6 or 7 AZD1222 recipients who were seropositive at baseline. Reports say nearly half of spike-specific TCRs go after unmutated variant regions.

The V segment lost 4 bases and the J segment 5 bases; nucleotides outside the gene matches: 3. The CDR3 sequence is 13 residues long. As concerns this clone: Antigen specificity is unknown.

Method: immunoSEQ multiplex PCR; TCRdb's copy keeps in-frame clones and lacks some. The table has 170,000 or so clones, 85% to 95% seen once. The input for sequencing was peripheral blood, taken on day 0 of AZD1222 vaccination. This clonotype originated in an adult in good health. The chain couples TRBV12-3 or TRBV12-4 to TRBJ2-7, with TRBD1 matching 9 bases. In DNA form, the CDR3 reads TGTGCCAGCAGTTCGGGACAGGGAGACGAGCAGTACTTC. Its protein is CASSSGQGDEQYF.